This T cell receptor (beta chain) was recorded in a study of cytomegalovirus exposure and HLA in healthy donors. Nominally healthy donors provided the samples, though records likely missed some immune exposures. Worth noting for this clone: Its cognate antigen is unknown.

Vbeta (60) and Jbeta (13) primers were used in the PCR. Profiled with immunoSEQ multiplex PCR; TCRdb holds only in-frame clones, not every one. The data contain 200,000 or so clones, around 86% of them singletons. Study results and caveats: In a later analysis, a missense DCLRE1C variant was linked to TCR beta V- and J-gene trimming. The listing of roughly 160 TCR beta chains classed them as cytomegalovirus-associated. Roughly uniform sequencing depth across donors was assumed, possibly incorrectly.

The receptor's source is a woman aged 45-65 years in good health and CMV-seropositive. Sequencing used PBMCs.

The CDR3: CAWSIGRLPGANVLTF. The CDR3 DNA reads TGTGCCTGGAGCATAGGGAGGCTTCCTGGGGCCAACGTCCTGACTTTC. This sequence joins TRBV30 and TRBJ2-6; tentatively, D is TRBD2 (6 bases). V was pared by 3 bases and J by 2 bases, with 14 bases between. This CDR3 comprises 16 residues. Per germline, CDR1 GTSNPN and CDR2 SVGIG (reference sequence). The full variable domain, rest sourced from reference TRBV30 and TRBJ2-6, is SQTIHQWPATLVQPVGSPLSLECTVEGTSNPNLYWYRQAAGRGLQLLFYSVGIGQISSEVPQNLSASRPQDRQFILSSKKLLLSDSGFYLCAWSIGRLPGANVLTFGAGSRLTVL.